The source of this T cell receptor (beta chain) is a study of T cells in Graves' hyperthyroidism and ophthalmopathy. The CDR3 is made up of 14 amino acids. J lost 3 bases, V lost 4 bases, and 2 bases had no gene match. The germline V gene has CDR1 DFQATT and CDR2 SNEGSKA (reference sequence). As to this clonotype: Antigen specificity is unknown. A read error is possible here, since a much larger clone lies one base away.

Study-wide findings and caveats: The model identified upcoming ophthalmopathy a median approximately 6.4 months ahead of onset. A model using 13 V-J features told ophthalmopathy apart from stable hyperthyroidism. Among thyroid clonotypes expanded above 0.001, most also appeared in blood.

RNA transcripts gave rise to amplified TCR beta CDR3 regions. TCR CDR3 underwent first-round RT-PCR with the HTBI primer set. TCRdb independently ran MiXCR on the multiplex PCR reads; one entry per CDR3 protein. The sample shows some 650,000 distinct CDR3 sequences, 16% of them seen only once. Fresh peripheral blood, approximately 9.1 ml, was the source of the PBMCs. The rearrangement joins TRBV20-1 to TRBJ2-7, with 14 bases fitting TRBD2. Sequenced input: blood. This sequence originates from a woman aged 40 to 50 with Graves' ophthalmopathy. For the CDR3, the DNA is TGCAGTGCTACCGGGACTAGCGGGAGCTACGAGCAGTACTTC. Amino acid sequence: CSATGTSGSYEQYF.